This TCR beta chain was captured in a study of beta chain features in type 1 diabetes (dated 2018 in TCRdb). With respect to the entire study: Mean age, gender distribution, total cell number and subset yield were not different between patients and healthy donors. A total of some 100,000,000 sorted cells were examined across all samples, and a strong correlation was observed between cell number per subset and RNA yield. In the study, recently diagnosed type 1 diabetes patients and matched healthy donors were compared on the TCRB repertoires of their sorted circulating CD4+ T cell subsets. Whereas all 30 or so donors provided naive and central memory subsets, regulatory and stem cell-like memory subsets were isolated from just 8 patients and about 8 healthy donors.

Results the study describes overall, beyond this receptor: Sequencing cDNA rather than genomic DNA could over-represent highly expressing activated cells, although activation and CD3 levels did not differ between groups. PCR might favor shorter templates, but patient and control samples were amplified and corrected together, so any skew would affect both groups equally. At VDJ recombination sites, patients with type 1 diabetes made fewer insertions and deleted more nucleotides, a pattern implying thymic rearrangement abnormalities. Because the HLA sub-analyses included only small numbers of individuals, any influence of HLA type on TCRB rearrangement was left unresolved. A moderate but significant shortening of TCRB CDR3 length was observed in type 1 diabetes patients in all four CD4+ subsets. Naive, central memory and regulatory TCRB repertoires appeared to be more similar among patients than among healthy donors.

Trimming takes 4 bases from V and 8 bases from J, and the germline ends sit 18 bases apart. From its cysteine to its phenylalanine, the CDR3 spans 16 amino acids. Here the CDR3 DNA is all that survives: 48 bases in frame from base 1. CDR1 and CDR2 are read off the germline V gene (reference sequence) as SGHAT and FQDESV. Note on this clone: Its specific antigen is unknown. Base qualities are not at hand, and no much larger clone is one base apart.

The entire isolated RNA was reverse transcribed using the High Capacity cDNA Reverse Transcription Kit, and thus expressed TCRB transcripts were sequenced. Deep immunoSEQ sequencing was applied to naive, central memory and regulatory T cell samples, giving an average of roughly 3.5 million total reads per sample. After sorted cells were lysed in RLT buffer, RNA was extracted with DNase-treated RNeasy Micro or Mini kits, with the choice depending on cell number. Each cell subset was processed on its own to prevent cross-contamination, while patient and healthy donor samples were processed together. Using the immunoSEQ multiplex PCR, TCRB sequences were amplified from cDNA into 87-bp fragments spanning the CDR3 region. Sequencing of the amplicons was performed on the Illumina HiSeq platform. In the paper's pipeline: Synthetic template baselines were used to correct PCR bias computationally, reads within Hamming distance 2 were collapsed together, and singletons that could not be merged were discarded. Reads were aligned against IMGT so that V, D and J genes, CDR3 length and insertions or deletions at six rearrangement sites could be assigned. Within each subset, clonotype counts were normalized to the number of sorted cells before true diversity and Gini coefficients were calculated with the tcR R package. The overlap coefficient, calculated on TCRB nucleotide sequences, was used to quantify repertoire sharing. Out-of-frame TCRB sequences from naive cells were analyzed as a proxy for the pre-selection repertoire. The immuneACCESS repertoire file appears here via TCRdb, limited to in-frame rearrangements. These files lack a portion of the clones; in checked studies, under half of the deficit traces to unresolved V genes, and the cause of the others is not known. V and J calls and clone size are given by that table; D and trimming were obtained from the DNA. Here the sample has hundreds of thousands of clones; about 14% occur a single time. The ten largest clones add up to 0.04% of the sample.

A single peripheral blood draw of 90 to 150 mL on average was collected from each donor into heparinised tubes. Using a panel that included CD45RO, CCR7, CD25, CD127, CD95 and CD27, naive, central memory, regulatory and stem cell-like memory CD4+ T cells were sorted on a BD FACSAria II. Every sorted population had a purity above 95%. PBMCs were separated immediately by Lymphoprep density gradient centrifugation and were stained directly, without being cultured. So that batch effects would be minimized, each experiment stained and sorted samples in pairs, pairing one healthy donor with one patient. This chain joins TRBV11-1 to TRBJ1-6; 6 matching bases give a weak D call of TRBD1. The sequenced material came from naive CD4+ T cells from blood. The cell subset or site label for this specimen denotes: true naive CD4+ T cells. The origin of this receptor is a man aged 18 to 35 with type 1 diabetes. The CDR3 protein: CASSSSYRVSDSPLHF. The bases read TGTGCCAGCAGCTCAAGCTACAGGGTTTCGGATTCACCCCTCCACTTT.